This TCR beta chain was identified in a study of blood T cell repertoires in COVID-19. The overall study: Samples of COVID-19 (acute and convalescent) were obtained from the United States, Italy and Spain.

Those who participated ranged in age from roughly 18 to 90 years and resided in approximately 23 US areas. In Cohort 3, a recovered donor had either two negative PCRs, clearance, or symptom resolution. The CDR3 is 13 amino acids. The ends were cut back, 6 bases at V and 5 bases at J, with 10 bases in the middle. In germline, CDR1 is KGHDR, CDR2 SFDVKD. TCRdb's table, derived via immunoSEQ multiplex PCR, lists solely in-frame clones and lacks some. The sample includes 300,000 to 350,000 clones, around 90% seen only once; the top ten take around 5%. Sequencing was performed on PBMCs or T cells enriched from blood (not recorded which). This sequence was found in a man aged 25 to 40 who had recovered from COVID-19. The chain uses TRBV24-1 and TRBJ1-5; weak D call: TRBD1 (6 bases). CDR3 bases: TGTGCCACCAGTTCCAGGGGACATCAGCCCCAGCATTTT. This encodes CATSSRGHQPQHF.